The TCR beta chain described here comes from a study of cytotoxic CD8 clonotypes in ibrutinib-treated CLL. Study information: Investigators collected response samples after a median around 12 months of treatment, range 6 to 36.

Regarding this clone: As yet, its antigen is unknown.

Findings of the study overall: Public clonotypes occurred uncommonly; on treatment, they contracted or remained stable. The clonality went up when patients responded to ibrutinib and dropped back toward baseline at progression.

The CDR3 runs to 16 residues. CDR1 SEHNR and CDR2 FQNEAQ come from the germline V gene (reference sequence). The junction had 11 bases not matched to a gene; V was cut back by 5 bases and J by 3 bases. The repertoire was sequenced with immunoSEQ multiplex PCR; TCRdb's copy has only in-frame clones and lacks some. The sample contains around 5,500 clones, 65% to 70% of which appear only once. The sequence derives from a human donor with chronic lymphocytic leukemia. J is TRBJ1-2 and V is TRBV7-9, with 8 bases fitting TRBD1. This specimen was PBMCs, taken before ibrutinib treatment. CDR3: CASSTTLTTGDYGYTF. As DNA, the CDR3 is TGTGCCAGCAGCACCACGCTCACGACAGGGGACTATGGCTACACCTTC.